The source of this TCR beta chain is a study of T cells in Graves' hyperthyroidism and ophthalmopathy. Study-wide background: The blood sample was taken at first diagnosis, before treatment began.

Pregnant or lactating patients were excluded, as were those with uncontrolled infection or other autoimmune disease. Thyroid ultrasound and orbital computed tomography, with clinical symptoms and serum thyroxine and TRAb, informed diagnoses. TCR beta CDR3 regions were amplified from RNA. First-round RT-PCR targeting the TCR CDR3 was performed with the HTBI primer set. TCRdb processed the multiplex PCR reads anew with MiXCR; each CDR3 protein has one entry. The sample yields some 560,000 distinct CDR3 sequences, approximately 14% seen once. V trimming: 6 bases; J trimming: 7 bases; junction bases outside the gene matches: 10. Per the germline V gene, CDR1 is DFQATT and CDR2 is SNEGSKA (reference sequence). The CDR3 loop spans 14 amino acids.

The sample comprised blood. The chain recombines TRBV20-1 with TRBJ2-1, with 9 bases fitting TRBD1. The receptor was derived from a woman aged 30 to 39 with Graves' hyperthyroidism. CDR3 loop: CSARDRAPGNEQFF. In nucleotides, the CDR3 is TGCAGTGCCCGGGACAGGGCCCCGGGGAATGAGCAGTTCTTC.